This TCR beta chain stems from a study of OX40 agonist ivuxolimab in advanced cancers. The wider study: An agonistic anti-OX40 (CD134) antibody, ivuxolimab, was used to treat the patients. Partial responses were recorded for three patients, including one with hepatocellular carcinoma and two with cutaneous melanoma.

Deletions cut 8 bases from V and 0 bases from J, with 11 bases between. The CDR3 has 13 residues. Germline V lookup: CDR1 MNHNY, CDR2 SVGAGI (reference sequence). Here immunoSEQ multiplex PCR was the method, and the copy in TCRdb shows in-frame clones only, minus some. The repertoire holds over 70,000 clones, with roughly 93% as singletons. The source of this sequence is an adult with an advanced solid tumor such as melanoma, head and neck, liver or kidney cancer. The material was CD4+ or CD8+ T cells sorted from blood, obtained in a trial of the OX40 agonist ivuxolimab. The rearrangement uses TRBV6-6 and TRBJ2-7; the D call may be TRBD1 or TRBD2 (5 bases each). CDR3 in amino acids: CASGGLISYEQYF. CDR3 DNA: TGTGCCAGCGGGGGTCTCATCTCCTACGAGCAGTACTTC.